This T cell receptor (beta chain) was captured in a study of shared T cell receptors in the human thymus. V lost 7 bases and J lost 4; bases outside the gene matches: 7. In germline, CDR1 is ENHRY, CDR2 SYGVKD. The CDR3 loop spans 14 amino acids. Produced via immunoSEQ multiplex PCR; TCRdb's table is partial and in-frame only. The sample lists around 730,000 clones, roughly 85% occurring once. These data also featured in a second study, about human thymus T cells.

This clonotype was sampled from a girl under three years old with a congenital heart defect. This chain uses TRBV10-3 with TRBJ1-2; 9 positions agree with TRBD1. The sample comprised thymocytes. CDR3 amino acids: CAINRDRDAYGYTF. The CDR3 nucleotides are TGTGCCATCAACAGGGACAGGGATGCCTATGGCTACACCTTC.